This is a list of T cell receptor beta chains from one sample in a study of technical replicates of blood from a handful of donors. Repertoires were generated with immunoSEQ multiplex PCR, while TCRdb's copy carries only in-frame clones and drops some. The sample contains 60,000 to 80,000 clones, roughly 91% of which appear only once. Source material: PBMCs. The receptors derive from a human donor in good health. Some clones in this sample may be carry-over from other donors' samples. Both conserved end residues are part of each CDR3. D genes are given only for firm matches. Size tells how often a clone was seen (once, few, many) or the class of an expanded clone, and some rows leave it out.

J | size | D | length | V | DNA | CDR3
TRBJ1-1 | . | . | 13 | TRBV27 | TGTGCCAGCAGCCCCGCCGGGGGGACTGAAGCTTTCTTT | CASSPAGGTEAFF
TRBJ1-5 | . | . | 18 | TRBV19 | TGTGCCAGTAGTATAGTCAGACAGCCCATTGATGCCAATCAGCCCCAGCATTTT | CASSIVRQPIDANQPQHF
TRBJ1-3 | . | TRBD1 | 15 | TRBV4-2 | TGTGCCAGCAACAAGGGACAGGGGGCGGAAGACACCATATATTTT | CASNKGQGAEDTIYF
TRBJ2-2 | . | . | 15 | TRBV4-1 | TGCGCCAGCAGCCCAGGGCCAGGGCTAACCGGGGAGCTGTTTTTT | CASSPGPGLTGELFF
TRBJ2-3 | . | TRBD2 | 15 | TRBV2 | TGTGCCAGCAGTGCTAGCGGGAGGGTGGTAGATACGCAGTATTTT | CASSASGRVVDTQYF
TRBJ1-5 | . | TRBD1 | 15 | TRBV2 | TGTGCCAGCGGTTGGACAGGGTGGGGCAATCAGCCCCAGCATTTT | CASGWTGWGNQPQHF
TRBJ2-7 | . | TRBD1 | 14 | TRBV19 | TGTGCCAGTAGTAGCAGGGACAGGGCCCAGTGGCAGTACTTC | CASSSRDRAQWQYF
TRBJ2-3 | . | TRBD2 | 22 | TRBV15 | TGTGCCACCAGCAGAACTTCCGGGACTAGCGGTTCGGATTTTCATAGCACAGATACGCAGTATTTT | CATSRTSGTSGSDFHSTDTQYF
TRBJ1-4 | . | . | 15 | TRBV4-1 | TGCGCCAGCAGCCAGGAGGGACCCGGGGATGAAAAACTGTTTTTT | CASSQEGPGDEKLFF
TRBJ2-1 | . | TRBD1 | 15 | TRBV18 | TGTGCCAGCTCACCGGGACAGAACACCTTTAATGAGCAGTTCTTC | CASSPGQNTFNEQFF
TRBJ2-5 | . | TRBD2 | 17 | TRBV4-3 | TGCGCCAGCAGCCAGGGGAGACTAGCGGGGGTCCAAGAGACCCAGTACTTC | CASSQGRLAGVQETQYF
TRBJ2-5 | few | TRBD1 | 14 | TRBV27 | TGTGCCAGCAAGACCGGGACAGGGGTTGAGACCCAGTACTTC | CASKTGTGVETQYF